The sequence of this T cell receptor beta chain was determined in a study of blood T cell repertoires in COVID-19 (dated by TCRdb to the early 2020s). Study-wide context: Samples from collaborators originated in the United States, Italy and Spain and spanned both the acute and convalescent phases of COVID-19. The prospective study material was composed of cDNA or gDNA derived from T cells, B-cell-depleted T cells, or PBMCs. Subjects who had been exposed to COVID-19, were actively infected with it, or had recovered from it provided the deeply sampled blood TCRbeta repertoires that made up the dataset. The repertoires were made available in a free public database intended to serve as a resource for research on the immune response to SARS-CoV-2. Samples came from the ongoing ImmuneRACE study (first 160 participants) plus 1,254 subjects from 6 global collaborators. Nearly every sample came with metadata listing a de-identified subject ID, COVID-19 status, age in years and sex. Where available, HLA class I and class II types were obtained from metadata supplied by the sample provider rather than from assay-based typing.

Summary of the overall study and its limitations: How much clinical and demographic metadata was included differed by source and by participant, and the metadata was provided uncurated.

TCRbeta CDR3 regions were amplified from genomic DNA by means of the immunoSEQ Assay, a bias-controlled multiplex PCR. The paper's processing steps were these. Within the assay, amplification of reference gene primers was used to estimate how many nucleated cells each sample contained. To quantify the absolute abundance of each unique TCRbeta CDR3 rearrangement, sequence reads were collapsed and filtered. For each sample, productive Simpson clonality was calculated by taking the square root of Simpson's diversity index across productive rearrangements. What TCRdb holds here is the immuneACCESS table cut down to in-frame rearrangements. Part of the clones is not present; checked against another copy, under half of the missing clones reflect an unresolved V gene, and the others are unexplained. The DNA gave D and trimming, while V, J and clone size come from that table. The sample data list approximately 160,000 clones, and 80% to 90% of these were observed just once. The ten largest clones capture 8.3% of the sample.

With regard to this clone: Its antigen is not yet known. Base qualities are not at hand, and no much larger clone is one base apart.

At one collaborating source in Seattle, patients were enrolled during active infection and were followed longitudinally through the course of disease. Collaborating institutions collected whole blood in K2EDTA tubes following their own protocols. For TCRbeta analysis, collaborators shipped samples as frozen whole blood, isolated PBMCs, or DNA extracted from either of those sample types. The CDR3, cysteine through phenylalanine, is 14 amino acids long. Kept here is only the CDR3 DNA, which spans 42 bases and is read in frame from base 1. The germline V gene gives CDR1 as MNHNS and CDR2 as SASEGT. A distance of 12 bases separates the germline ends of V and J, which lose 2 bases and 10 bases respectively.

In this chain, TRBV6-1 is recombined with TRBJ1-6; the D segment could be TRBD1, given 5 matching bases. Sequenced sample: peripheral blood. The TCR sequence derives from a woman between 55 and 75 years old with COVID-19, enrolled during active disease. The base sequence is TGTGCCAGCAGTGAACGGGGGGTCGGATCACCCCTCCACTTT. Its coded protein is CASSERGVGSPLHF.